These 31 T cell receptor beta chains came from one sample sequenced in a study of blood T cell repertoires in COVID-19. Clones were sequenced by immunoSEQ multiplex PCR, and TCRdb holds only the in-frame ones, with some missing. The sample yields 310,000 or so clones, approximately 86% seen once. The specimen was peripheral blood. These TCRs come from a young woman who had recovered from COVID-19.

The genes are TRBV19 and TRBJ1-6; a weak D match, TRBD1 (6 bases). Germline-derived CDR1 and CDR2 are LNHDA and SQIVND (reference sequence). Trimming shortened V by 10 bases and J by 7 bases, and 11 bases separated the two germline ends. The CDR3 is made up of 12 amino acids. The CDR3 DNA is TGTGCCACCCGAACAGGGAATTCACCCCTCCACTTT. Protein: CATRTGNSPLHF.

This sequence joins TRBV27 and TRBJ1-5, with TRBD1 identical over 9 bases. Germline-derived CDR1 and CDR2 are MNHEY and SMNVEV (reference sequence). Losses at the gene ends were 2 bases for V and 7 bases for J; bases not matched to a gene: 9. CDR3 length equals 16 residues. CDR3: CASSLKGQGFEQPQHF. CDR3 nucleotide sequence: TGTGCCAGCAGTTTAAAAGGACAGGGGTTTGAGCAGCCCCAGCATTTT.

The chain is built from TRBV30 and TRBJ2-3; D not resolved. Germline lookup yields CDR1 GTSNPN and CDR2 SVGIG (reference sequence). V was cut by 4 bases and J by 5 bases, with 7 bases left in between. The CDR3 extends over 11 amino acids. CDR3 bases: TGTGCCTGGACCCCCGGAGATACGCAGTATTTT. This codes for CAWTPGDTQYF.

This chain connects TRBV9 to TRBJ2-3; no definite D call. The germline V and J ends were trimmed by 0 bases and 0 bases, with 5 bases remaining between them. The CDR3 is made up of 14 amino acids. Germline-derived CDR1 and CDR2 are SGDLS and YYNGEE. The chain's CDR3 is CASSVVGSTDTQYF. CDR3 in DNA: TGTGCCAGCAGCGTAGTCGGTAGCACAGATACGCAGTATTTT.

The chain employs TRBV9 and TRBJ2-3, with 11 bases aligning to TRBD2. Looked up from germline, CDR1 is SGDLS and CDR2 is YYNGEE. The CDR3 sequence is 19 residues long. The V and J ends lost 3 bases and 2 bases, in that order; junction bases with no gene match: 14. CDR3 sequence (DNA): TGTGCCAGCAGCGAACGCGGATTAGCGGGAGGGACGAACACAGATACGCAGTATTTT. Translation gives CASSERGLAGGTNTDTQYF.

This clone was counted once. The chain couples TRBV6-5 to TRBJ1-2, with 12 bases aligning to TRBD1. V lost 6 bases and J lost 4; bases outside the gene matches: 6. Looked up from germline, CDR1 is MNHEY and CDR2 is SVGAGI. The CDR3 covers 15 residues. The DNA of the CDR3 is TGTGCCAGCAGGGGGACAGGGGGCGCGATCTATGGCTACACCTTC. This encodes CASRGTGGAIYGYTF.

The chain is built from TRBV13 and TRBJ2-3; 9 bases fit TRBD2. The J segment lost 1 base and the V segment lost 5 bases, leaving 7 bases of the junction unmatched. Germline V gene lookup returns CDR1 PRHDT and CDR2 FYEKMQ (reference sequence). The CDR3 is 16 amino acids. CDR3 residues: CASSGRPSGGTDTQYF. The CDR3 DNA is TGTGCCAGCAGCGGACGGCCTAGCGGGGGCACAGATACGCAGTATTTT.

This chain joins TRBV5-6 and TRBJ1-5; D unresolved. Trimming took 2 bases from V and 0 from J, leaving 12 bases between them. This CDR3 spans 16 amino acids. Germline CDR1 is SGHDT and CDR2 is YYEEEE. CDR3 nucleotides: TGTGCCAGCAGCTTAGCTCTGATCCTTAGCAATCAGCCCCAGCATTTT. This codes for CASSLALILSNQPQHF.

The V and J genes are TRBV14 and TRBJ2-1, with D possibly TRBD2 on 5 matching bases. Looked up from germline, CDR1 is SGHDN and CDR2 is FVKESK. The V end lost 2 bases, the J end lost 6 bases, and 20 bases lay between the germline ends. The CDR3 covers 17 residues. CDR3 sequence (DNA): TGTGCCAGCAGCCAACTAATACTAGTGAATGTGGTCAATGAGCAGTTCTTC. Encoded protein: CASSQLILVNVVNEQFF.

J is TRBJ2-3 and V is TRBV6-5; possibly TRBD1 for D (6 bases). The CDR3 is made up of 13 amino acids. V gave up 4 bases and J gave up 2 bases, with 7 bases separating them. CDR1 and CDR2 from the germline V gene are MNHEY and SVGAGI. Written as DNA, the CDR3 is TGTGCCAGCAGTTGGACAGCCACAGATACGCAGTATTTT. The encoded protein is CASSWTATDTQYF.

This clone was seen a few times. Other DNA sequences in the same sample also yield this CDR3. The chain carries TRBV28 and TRBJ1-2; no reliable D call. CDR1 and CDR2 from the germline V gene are MDHEN and SYDVKM. V lost 3 bases, J lost 1 base, and 6 bases lay in between. The CDR3 is 13 residues long. CDR3 bases: TGTGCCAGCAGTTTTGGCAGTAACTATGGCTACACCTTC. This sequence encodes CASSFGSNYGYTF.

The chain links TRBV29-1 to TRBJ1-1; D call uncertain. CDR1 is SQVTM, CDR2 ANQGSEA, per germline. V lost 0 bases, J lost 10 bases, and 18 bases lay in between. The CDR3 is made up of 14 amino acids. DNA for the CDR3: TGCAGCGTTGAAGATGGTGAACCCGGTCCGGGAGCTTTCTTT. Its protein product is CSVEDGEPGPGAFF.

This clone turned up a few times. This chain uses TRBV21-1 with TRBJ1-5; the listed D gene, TRBD1, was not tested against the DNA. TRBV21-1 corresponds to a pseudogene. CDR3 length equals 15 residues. The DNA for the CDR3 is TGTGCCAGCAGGACAGGGCGTGAGTGGAATCAGCCCCAGCATTTT. This codes for CASRTGREWNQPQHF.

With regard to this clone: This specimen includes other DNA sequences encoding the same CDR3. V gene TRBV5-1 combines with J gene TRBJ2-6, with 12 nucleotides matching TRBD2. The CDR3 loop spans 17 amino acids. CDR1 SGHRS and CDR2 YFSETQ come from the germline V gene. The V segment lost 2 bases and the J segment 3 bases; nucleotides outside the gene matches: 3. The CDR3 DNA reads TGCGCCAGCAGCTTTGGACTAGCGGGGAGTGGGGCCAACGTCCTGACTTTC. Translation gives CASSFGLAGSGANVLTF.

This clone is a singleton in its sample. The chain has TRBV18 and TRBJ1-5; no reliable D call. Germline V gives CDR1 KGHSH, CDR2 LQKENI. The germline V and J ends were trimmed by 1 base and 7 bases, with 11 bases remaining between them. This CDR3 has 14 residues. CDR3: CASSPRLAVQPQHF. CDR3 nucleotide sequence: TGTGCCAGCTCACCACGGCTCGCGGTCCAGCCCCAGCATTTT. The entire variable domain, with the rest obtained from reference TRBV18 and TRBJ1-5, is as follows: NAGVMQNPRHLVRRRGQEARLRCSPMKGHSHVYWYRQLPEEGLKFMVYLQKENIIDESGMPKERFSAEFPKEGPSILRIQQVVRGDSAAYFCASSPRLAVQPQHFGDGTRLSIL.

The chain links TRBV9 to TRBJ2-7; 9 bases align to TRBD1. V was pared by 4 bases and J by 1 base, with 9 bases of the junction left unmatched. This CDR3 comprises 16 residues. Germline CDR1 and CDR2: SGDLS and YYNGEE. The CDR3 DNA sequence: TGTGCCAGCAGCCCCCGGGACAGGGTCGGGTCCTACGAGCAGTACTTC. This codes for CASSPRDRVGSYEQYF. The full variable domain, in which reference TRBV9 and TRBJ2-7 provide the parts outside the CDR3, is DSGVTQTPKHLITATGQRVTLRCSPRSGDLSVYWYQQSLDQGLQFLIQYYNGEERAKGNILERFSAQQFPDLHSELNLSSLELGDSALYFCASSPRDRVGSYEQYFGPGTRLTVT.

J is TRBJ1-1 and V is TRBV4-3; D unclear. The CDR3 extends over 13 amino acids. The germline V gene has CDR1 LGHNA and CDR2 YSLEER. The V and J ends lost 4 bases and 5 bases respectively, with 11 bases between them. CDR3: CASSPTGETEAFF. The CDR3 DNA reads TGCGCCAGCAGCCCGACGGGTGAGACTGAAGCTTTCTTT.

V is TRBV27 and J is TRBJ1-1; weak D call: TRBD1 (6 bases). V lost 6 bases to trimming and J lost 4 bases, with 15 bases between them. The CDR3 runs to 14 residues. Germline CDR1 MNHEY, CDR2 SMNVEV (reference sequence). CDR3 protein: CASSQVTGFTEAFF. The CDR3 nucleotides are TGTGCCAGCAGCCAAGTAACAGGGTTCACTGAAGCTTTCTTT.

This chain connects TRBV9 to TRBJ2-5; possible D gene TRBD2, 6 bases. CDR3 size: 17 residues. CDR1 and CDR2 (germline): SGDLS, YYNGEE. The V gene lost 4 bases and the J gene lost 0 bases, with 19 bases spanning the gap. Here the CDR3 reads CASSSGWGEPDQETQYF. The CDR3 DNA reads TGTGCCAGCAGCTCTGGCTGGGGGGAGCCCGACCAAGAGACCCAGTACTTC. The variable domain in full, completed from reference TRBV9 and TRBJ2-5, reads DSGVTQTPKHLITATGQRVTLRCSPRSGDLSVYWYQQSLDQGLQFLIQYYNGEERAKGNILERFSAQQFPDLHSELNLSSLELGDSALYFCASSSGWGEPDQETQYFGPGTRLLVL.

V is TRBV5-8 and J is TRBJ2-4; possible D gene TRBD1, 6 bases. The CDR3 has 16 amino acids. Trimming left V 4 bases short and J 1 base short, with 15 bases between. Germline values: CDR1 SGHTS, CDR2 YDEGEE. CDR3 nucleotides: TGTGCCAGCAGCCTGACAGGTTTGTCTGCCAAAAACATTCAGTACTTC. Protein: CASSLTGLSAKNIQYF.

The rearrangement uses TRBV29-1 and TRBJ1-1; D is possibly TRBD1 (5 bases). V lost 4 bases to trimming and J lost 10 bases, with 13 bases between them. This CDR3 is 11 amino acids long. Germline-derived CDR1 and CDR2 are SQVTM and ANQGSEA. In DNA form, the CDR3 reads TGCAGCGTTGTTCGCCTCGGGGGAGCTTTCTTT. It encodes CSVVRLGGAFF.

The chain carries TRBV6-5 and TRBJ2-7; 8 bases agree with TRBD1. V lost 7 bases to trimming and J lost 2 bases; unmatched junction nucleotides: 7. The CDR3 covers 14 residues. The germline gives CDR1 MNHEY, CDR2 SVGAGI. The CDR3 DNA reads TGTGCCAGCACCGACAGGGGCCAGACCTACGAGCAGTACTTC. Residues: CASTDRGQTYEQYF.

This clone appeared once. This chain's CDR3 is CASTEPGNTIYF. In DNA, the CDR3 is TGTGCCAGCACTGAGCCGGGAAACACCATATATTTT. This rearrangement joins TRBV5-4 to TRBJ1-3, with D unresolved. The CDR3 is made up of 12 amino acids. Per germline, CDR1 SGHNT and CDR2 YYREEE (reference sequence). Deletions cut 6 bases from V and 4 bases from J, with 8 bases between.

The genes are TRBV29-1 and TRBJ1-2; tentatively, D is TRBD1 (5 bases). This CDR3 spans 17 amino acids. V lost 0 bases and J lost 4, with 21 bases in between. Germline CDR1 SQVTM, CDR2 ANQGSEA. CDR3 coding DNA: TGCAGCGTTGAAGATCGACTTATAAGGAGACAGAGCTATGGCTACACCTTC. Translating it yields CSVEDRLIRRQSYGYTF.

This sequence joins TRBV7-9 and TRBJ2-1, with D perhaps matching TRBD2 (6 bases). Trimming took 4 bases from V and 9 from J, leaving 19 bases between them. The CDR3 covers 15 residues. Germline loops: CDR1 SEHNR, CDR2 FQNEAQ (reference sequence). Written as DNA, the CDR3 is TGTGCCAGCAGCTCCTTAGGCGGGGTCGGGGGTGAGCAGTTCTTC. This translates into CASSSLGGVGGEQFF.

The chain employs TRBV7-6 and TRBJ2-5; 9 bases align to TRBD1. CDR3 length: 15 amino acids. CDR1 is SGHVS and CDR2 is FNYEAQ in the germline V gene. The V and J ends lost 2 bases and 4 bases, in that order; junction bases with no gene match: 5. The DNA of the CDR3 is TGTGCCAGCAGCTTACTTAAGGGACAGGGAGAGACCCAGTACTTC. Its translation is CASSLLKGQGETQYF.

The V and J genes are TRBV6-2 or TRBV6-3 and TRBJ2-3, with 8 bases aligning to TRBD2. From germline, CDR1 is MNHEY and CDR2 SVGEGT. The CDR3 loop spans 15 amino acids. Trimming at V came to 4 bases and at J to 4 bases, leaving 7 bases not matched to a gene. The CDR3: CASSSSGSGADTQYF. The CDR3 nucleotides read TGTGCCAGCAGTTCCAGCGGGAGTGGGGCAGATACGCAGTATTTT.

This clone has a handful of counts. The chain uses TRBV7-6 and TRBJ2-2; perhaps TRBD1 as D (6 bases). The length of the CDR3 is 14 residues. V was trimmed by 5 bases and J by 1 base, leaving 8 bases between them. CDR1 is SGHVS, CDR2 FNYEAQ, per germline. The CDR3 here is CASSRTVNTGELFF. CDR3 nucleotide sequence: TGTGCCAGCAGCAGGACAGTGAACACCGGGGAGCTGTTTTTT.

The chain employs TRBV7-3 and TRBJ2-2, with 7 bases fitting TRBD1. The CDR3 extends over 17 amino acids. The germline V gene encodes CDR1 SGHTA and CDR2 FQGTGA. V shed 5 bases and J 3 bases; nucleotides not matched to a gene: 12. DNA of the CDR3: TGTGCCAGCAGCCCAAGACAGGGATGGATAGACACCGGGGAGCTGTTTTTT. This sequence encodes CASSPRQGWIDTGELFF. Supplemented by reference TRBV7-3 and TRBJ2-2, the full variable domain reads GAGVSQTPSNKVTEKGKYVELRCDPISGHTALYWYRQSLGQGPEFLIYFQGTGAADDSGLPNDRFFAVRPEGSVSTLKIQRTERGDSAVYLCASSPRQGWIDTGELFFGEGSRLTVL.

In its sample, this clone was seen a few times. The genes are TRBV2 and TRBJ2-5; D remains unclear. In germline, CDR1 is SNHLY, CDR2 FYNNEI. V was trimmed by 3 bases and J by 6 bases, leaving 8 bases between them. The CDR3 length is 12 residues. CDR3 coding DNA: TGTGCCAGCAGTGAGGAGTTAAAGACCCAGTACTTC. Translating gives CASSEELKTQYF.

V and J are TRBV6-6 and TRBJ1-3, with D hard to call. Germline V lookup: CDR1 MNHNY, CDR2 SVGAGI (reference sequence). This CDR3 has 16 amino acids. V dropped 6 bases and J dropped 0 bases, with 15 bases sitting between them. CDR3 sequence: CASSPDAGFSGNTIYF. DNA of the CDR3: TGTGCCAGCAGCCCGGATGCGGGATTCTCTGGAAACACCATATATTTT.